This TCR beta chain is drawn from a study of blood T cell repertoires in COVID-19. This CDR3 contains 17 residues. The V gene's germline CDR1 is SGHAT and CDR2 FQNNGV. Deletions cut 5 bases from V and 0 bases from J, with 14 bases between. Two consecutive negative NP/OP PCR tests, clearance, or resolved symptoms defined Cohort 3 recovery. Here immunoSEQ multiplex PCR was the method, and the copy in TCRdb shows in-frame clones only, minus some. The data contain about 160,000 clones, around nine tenths of them seen just once; the ten biggest clones take up approximately 7%. Sequencing used PBMCs or T cells enriched from blood (not recorded which). The receptor was derived from a woman aged 50 to 60 who had recovered from COVID-19. The chain is built from TRBV11-2 and TRBJ2-6; D may be TRBD1 (5 bases). The CDR3 is CASSLRQPRSGANVLTF. As DNA, the CDR3 is TGTGCCAGCAGCCTGAGACAGCCACGCTCTGGGGCCAACGTCCTGACTTTC.